A selection of T cell receptor beta chains follows, all from one sample in a study of Graves' ophthalmopathy and Graves' hyperthyroidism. TCRdb re-derived calls from the multiplex PCR reads in MiXCR, one entry per CDR3 protein. This table holds a few hundred thousand distinct CDR3 sequences, 15% to 17% found once. Sequences were obtained from peripheral blood. The receptors here all came from a young woman with stable Graves' hyperthyroidism. CDR3s include the opening cysteine and the closing phenylalanine or tryptophan. Each record gives: J gene, V gene, clone size, D gene, CDR3 DNA, CDR3 protein. The D gene is left open where the match is weak. Expanded clones get a size class; other rows say once, few or many, or leave the size out.

TRBJ1-6,TRBV11-2,many,NA,TGTGCCAGCAGCTTAGAGGAGGTGTCAGGGACTTCACCCCTCCACTTT,CASSLEEVSGTSPLHF
TRBJ1-1,TRBV7-9,many,NA,TGTGCCAGCAGCTATAAACGGGACACTGAAGCTTTCTTT,CASSYKRDTEAFF
TRBJ1-2,TRBV14,many,NA,TGTGCCAGCAGCCGTTTACCACAGGGTAACTATGGCTACACCTTC,CASSRLPQGNYGYTF
TRBJ1-2,TRBV25-1,many,TRBD1,TGTGCCAGCAGTGACCTCGGGACAGCAACACAGAACTATGGCTACACCTTC,CASSDLGTATQNYGYTF
TRBJ1-1,TRBV6-2/TRBV6-3,NA,TRBD1,TGTGCCAGCAGTTACTCGAGATGGGTCTCGACAGGGTTGTTAACTGAAGCTTTCTTT,CASSYSRWVSTGLLTEAFF
TRBJ1-2,TRBV5-5,many,NA,TGTGCCAGCAGCACCCGGGACGGTTATGGCTACACCTTC,CASSTRDGYGYTF
TRBJ2-5,TRBV15,many,NA,TGTGCCACCAGCCGGCCCGGGGTTCTGGGGGGTCAGTCCGAAGAGACCCAGTACTTC,CATSRPGVLGGQSEETQYF
TRBJ2-7,TRBV7-9,NA,NA,TGTGCCAGCAGCTTAGTCTCCAACTACGAGCAGTACTTC,CASSLVSNYEQYF
TRBJ1-2,TRBV6-1,many,TRBD1,TGTGCCAGCAGCAAAGTCCCGACAGGGGCGAGTGGCTACACCTTC,CASSKVPTGASGYTF
TRBJ1-5,TRBV20-1,many,NA,TGCAGTGCTAGCGGGGGAAGCAATCAGCCCCAGCATTTT,CSASGGSNQPQHF
TRBJ1-1,TRBV12-5,many,NA,TGTGCTAGTGCCCTCCACAGAGACACTGAAGCTTTCTTT,CASALHRDTEAFF
TRBJ1-1,TRBV20-1,many,NA,TGCAGTGCACCGACAGTGAACACTGAAGCTTTCTTT,CSAPTVNTEAFF
TRBJ1-2,TRBV6-5,once,NA,TGTGCCAGCAGTTACTCGGAAGGGACCTATGGCTACACCTTC,CASSYSEGTYGYTF
TRBJ1-1,TRBV11-2,NA,NA,TGTGCCAGCAGCTTGGGGGGGGTCCCCATGAACACTGAAGCTTTCTTT,CASSLGGVPMNTEAFF
TRBJ1-2,TRBV6-1,many,NA,TGTGCCAGCAGTGACCGACAGAAGATTTTCGATGGCTACACCTTC,CASSDRQKIFDGYTF
TRBJ2-7,TRBV19,NA,NA,TGTGCCAGTAGTATACAGGGGCCATCCTACGAGCAGTACTTC,CASSIQGPSYEQYF
TRBJ1-2,TRBV19,many,NA,TGTGCCAGTAGTTTCGCCCTGACAGTCCTATATGGCTACACCTTC,CASSFALTVLYGYTF
TRBJ1-1,TRBV7-8,NA,NA,TGTGCCAGCAGCTTAGTAAAAGGGGGATTTGGGACTGAAGCTTTCTTT,CASSLVKGGFGTEAFF
TRBJ2-7,TRBV6-1,many,NA,TGTGCCAGCAGTGTTTCTATGGGGGCCTACGAGCAGTACTTC,CASSVSMGAYEQYF
TRBJ1-2,TRBV6-1,once,NA,TGTGCCAGCAGAGAACCGCCGCCCGACAGGACCTATGGCTACACCTTC,CASREPPPDRTYGYTF
TRBJ1-2,TRBV6-1,NA,NA,TGTGCCAGCGGACGGGCCGAAGGCTACACCTTC,CASGRAEGYTF
TRBJ2-7,TRBV15,NA,TRBD1,TGTGCCACCAGCGGACGACAGGGGAACGAGCAGTACTTC,CATSGRQGNEQYF
TRBJ2-5,TRBV7-9,many,NA,TGTGCCAGCAGCTCAAGTCGGGGACGGGAGACCCAGTACTTC,CASSSSRGRETQYF
TRBJ2-5,TRBV12-3/TRBV12-4,NA,TRBD1,TGTGCCAGCAGTTTGACAGGGGTCGATTGGGTAGAGACCCAGTACTTC,CASSLTGVDWVETQYF
TRBJ1-1,TRBV19,many,NA,TGTGCCAGTAGTATAGATCCGAACACTGAAGCTTTCTTT,CASSIDPNTEAFF
TRBJ2-5,TRBV12-3/TRBV12-4,NA,NA,TGTGCCAGCAGTTTAGGGAGGAACCCTGACACCCAGTACTTC,CASSLGRNPDTQYF
TRBJ1-1,TRBV19,many,TRBD1,TGTGCCAGTAGTATGACAGGGGGCGGTTCGAGGAACACTGAAGCTTTCTTT,CASSMTGGGSRNTEAFF
TRBJ1-2,TRBV7-2,NA,NA,TGTGCCAGCATCTATAGGGCCTCGATTGTCTATGGCTACACCTTC,CASIYRASIVYGYTF
TRBJ2-7,TRBV7-8,many,TRBD1,TGTGCCAGCAGCCTAAGGACAGGGGGTCCCTGCGAGCAGTACTTC,CASSLRTGGPCEQYF
TRBJ1-2,TRBV19,many,NA,TGTGCCAGTAGTATAGATCCTGTCTATGGCTACACCTTC,CASSIDPVYGYTF
TRBJ1-1,TRBV12-3/TRBV12-4,many,NA,TGTGCCAGCAGTGGACACGGTTCTGGAGCTTTCTTT,CASSGHGSGAFF
TRBJ2-7,TRBV11-2,many,TRBD2,TGTGCCAGCAGCTCGAGAGCGGGGGGGGGTCCCTACGAGCAGTACTTC,CASSSRAGGGPYEQYF
TRBJ2-4,TRBV2,few,TRBD1,TGTGCCAGCAGTTCTTTCGACAGGGTCAACAACATTCAGTACTTC,CASSSFDRVNNIQYF
TRBJ1-1,TRBV3-1,NA,NA,TGTGCCAGCAGCCAAGTAGCCGGGTATTCGGCTGAAGCTTTCTTT,CASSQVAGYSAEAFF
TRBJ1-2,TRBV20-1,NA,TRBD1,TGCGGTGCTAGAGACAGGGTCCCTTTACCCGATGGCTACACCTTC,CGARDRVPLPDGYTF
TRBJ1-5,TRBV19,few,NA,TGTGCCAGTAGTATAATGGACAATAGGTGGGATCAGCCCCAGCATTTT,CASSIMDNRWDQPQHF
TRBJ1-1,TRBV12-3/TRBV12-4,many,NA,TGTGCCAGCAGTTTAGAGGCAGGGGAGAACACTGAAGCTTTCTTT,CASSLEAGENTEAFF
TRBJ1-2,TRBV6-2/TRBV6-3,many,NA,TGTGCCAGCACCCCGAGCTTCGCTAGGACGGGACATAGCAGGTACTATGGCTACACCTTC,CASTPSFARTGHSRYYGYTF
TRBJ1-1,TRBV30,NA,TRBD1,TGTGCCTGGAGTGTAGGACAGGTCACTGAAGCTTTCTTT,CAWSVGQVTEAFF
TRBJ1-1,TRBV5-1,many,NA,TGCGCCAGCAGCCCTGATGGAAGGACTGAAGCTTTCTTT,CASSPDGRTEAFF
TRBJ1-1,TRBV5-1,many,NA,TGCGCCAGCAGCTTGGTTGTGGGCACTGAAGCTTTCTTT,CASSLVVGTEAFF
TRBJ1-5,TRBV5-6,NA,NA,TGTGCCAGCAGCTTGGGTTGGGGGGTCGGTCAGCCCCAGCATTTT,CASSLGWGVGQPQHF
TRBJ2-2,TRBV6-2/TRBV6-3,many,NA,TGTGCCAGCAGTTACTCGGGGACCGGAACGTCCCGGCCGAACACCGGGGAGCTGTTTTTT,CASSYSGTGTSRPNTGELFF
TRBJ1-1,TRBV12-3/TRBV12-4,many,TRBD1,TGTGCCAGCAGGATAGCACAGGGGGCGGCTTTCTTT,CASRIAQGAAFF
TRBJ1-1,TRBV12-5,many,TRBD1,TGTGCTAGTGGCCCCCCCGGGACAGGGGCTGAAGCTTTCTTT,CASGPPGTGAEAFF
TRBJ1-2,TRBV19,many,NA,TGTGCCAGTAGTATGGAGAACCATGGCTACACCTTC,CASSMENHGYTF
TRBJ2-7,TRBV11-2,few,TRBD1,TGTGCCAGCAGCATCCCGTTGACAGGGAGCTACGAGCAGTACTTC,CASSIPLTGSYEQYF
TRBJ1-1,TRBV6-1,many,NA,TGTGCCAGCAGCGGCGGTTACACTGAAGCTTTCTTT,CASSGGYTEAFF
TRBJ1-1,TRBV19,few,TRBD1,TGTGCCAGTAGTGTTCGGACAGGGGGTGGAAACACTGAAGCTTTCTTT,CASSVRTGGGNTEAFF
TRBJ2-3,TRBV19,NA,NA,TGTGCCAGTAGTATGGGGCAGGGCAGCACAGATACGCAGTATTTT,CASSMGQGSTDTQYF
TRBJ1-5,TRBV6-2/TRBV6-3,many,TRBD1,TGTGCCAGCAGTCTTAACAGGGGTGTGGGAATCAATCAGCCCCAGCATTTT,CASSLNRGVGINQPQHF
TRBJ1-1,TRBV11-2,many,NA,TGTGCCAGCAGCTCCTTGTACACTGAAGCTTTCTTT,CASSSLYTEAFF
TRBJ2-7,TRBV5-1,many,TRBD1,TGCGCCAGCAGCTCGGGACAGCTTGAGCAGTACTTC,CASSSGQLEQYF
TRBJ2-7,TRBV5-4,many,TRBD2,TGTGCCAGCAGCCCCCGTACCGGGACTAACTACGAGCAGTACTTC,CASSPRTGTNYEQYF